The clone carrying this T cell receptor (beta chain) has more than one count but fewer than ten. This entry comes from a study of T cell responses to AZD1222 COVID-19 vaccine. The germline V gene encodes CDR1 SNHLY and CDR2 FYNNEI. Trimming cost V 6 bases and J 0 bases; bases outside gene matches: 5. The CDR3 runs 15 residues. This table comes from immunoSEQ multiplex PCR, and its TCRdb copy is limited to in-frame clones, with some not included. This sample has tens of thousands of clones, with 80% to 85% found just once. The sequence came from an adult who received the AZD1222 COVID-19 vaccine. The chain is built from TRBV2 and TRBJ1-5; 7 positions agree with TRBD1. The sample was peripheral blood, taken 28 days after the second AZD1222 dose. The CDR3 protein is CASRDRDSSNQPQHF. The CDR3 bases are TGTGCCAGCAGGGACCGGGACAGTAGCAATCAGCCCCAGCATTTT. The full variable domain, in which reference TRBV2 and TRBJ1-5 provide the parts outside the CDR3, is EPEVTQTPSHQVTQMGQEVILRCVPISNHLYFYWYRQILGQKVEFLVSFYNNEISEKSEIFDDQFSVERPDGSNFTLKIRSTKLEDSAMYFCASRDRDSSNQPQHFGDGTRLSIL.